Listed below are T cell receptor beta chains from one sample, sequenced in a study of control samples from healthy donors and cancer patients. Produced via immunoSEQ multiplex PCR; TCRdb's table is partial and in-frame only. The sample contains about 140,000 clones, about 90% of which appear only once. The material sequenced was blood. The source is a man between 18 and 35 years old in good health. CDR3s include the opening cysteine and the closing phenylalanine or tryptophan. The D gene is left open where the match is weak. Only part of the rows carry a size: once, few, many, or a class if the clone is expanded.

cdr3_aa cdr3_nt j_call v_call clone_size d_call
CASSPAGSYEQYF TGTGCCAGCAGCCCAGCGGGATCCTACGAGCAGTACTTC TRBJ2-7 TRBV6-5 once TRBD2
CSVDRSNTEAFF TGCAGCGTTGACAGGTCGAACACTGAAGCTTTCTTT TRBJ1-1 TRBV29-1 NA NA
CASSPPGQISTDTQYF TGTGCCAGCTCACCTCCGGGACAGATTAGCACAGATACGCAGTATTTT TRBJ2-3 TRBV18 NA TRBD1
CASSRGQGITDTQYF TGCGCCAGCAGCCGAGGACAGGGTATCACAGATACGCAGTATTTT TRBJ2-3 TRBV4-3 NA TRBD1
CASSGQQNQPQHF TGTGCCAGTAGTGGACAGCAAAATCAGCCCCAGCATTTT TRBJ1-5 TRBV19 NA NA
CATSASGLGSKDTQYF TGTGCCACCAGTGCCTCCGGGTTGGGGTCAAAGGATACGCAGTATTTT TRBJ2-3 TRBV24-1 NA NA
CASSYYGHSGANVLTF TGTGCCAGCAGTTACTATGGACACTCTGGGGCCAACGTCCTGACTTTC TRBJ2-6 TRBV6-6 NA NA
CASSPRFLYGYTF TGTGCCAGCAGCCCACGTTTCCTCTATGGCTACACCTTC TRBJ1-2 TRBV7-2 once NA
CASSEARGGHETQYF TGTGCCAGCAGTGAAGCCAGGGGGGGCCATGAGACCCAGTACTTC TRBJ2-5 TRBV6-1 NA NA
CASSIPTGRSNQPQHF TGTGCCAGTAGTATACCGACAGGCCGTAGCAATCAGCCCCAGCATTTT TRBJ1-5 TRBV19 NA NA
CASSEEGLAAQETQYF TGTGCCAGCAGCGAGGAGGGACTAGCGGCTCAAGAGACCCAGTACTTC TRBJ2-5 TRBV9 NA TRBD2
CATRSGRSYEQYF TGTGCCACGCGTTCCGGGCGTTCCTACGAGCAGTACTTC TRBJ2-7 TRBV15 NA NA
CASGDSGESSSPLHF TGTGCTAGTGGCGACTCAGGGGAATCGAGTTCACCCCTCCACTTT TRBJ1-6 TRBV12-5 NA NA
CASSRDGEQYF TGCGCCAGCAGCCGGGATGGCGAGCAGTACTTC TRBJ2-7 TRBV4-1 NA NA
CASSQERASTDTQYF TGCGCCAGCAGCCAAGAAAGGGCCAGCACAGATACGCAGTATTTT TRBJ2-3 TRBV4-1 NA NA
CATSGYVVSEAFF TGTGCCACTTCGGGTTATGTCGTCTCTGAAGCTTTCTTT TRBJ1-1 TRBV19 NA NA
CASSNGTGETPLHF TGTGCCAGCAGCAACGGGACAGGGGAAACACCCCTCCACTTT TRBJ1-6 TRBV21-1 NA NA
CASSQVEGGRPLHF TGCGCCAGCAGCCAAGTTGAGGGGGGGCGACCCCTCCACTTT TRBJ1-6 TRBV4-1 NA NA